This T cell receptor (beta chain) was identified in a study of T-cell reconstitution after alpha-beta-depleted transplantation in children (dated by TCRdb to 2016 to 2017). Some background on the complete study: Using TCR repertoire profiling, the study followed T-cell immune reconstitution in a quantitative way in children after TCRalphabeta/CD19-depleted allogeneic hematopoietic cell transplantation.

This clonotype was picked up many times. This receptor's antigen is unknown. Base qualities are not recorded, but no much larger clone differs from it by a single base. V is shortened by 0 bases, J by 4 bases, and the region joining them spans 11 bases. The germline V gene supplies CDR1 SGHRS and CDR2 YFSETQ. The CDR3 spans 14 residues, from the cysteine through the phenylalanine. This entry keeps only the CDR3 DNA: 42 bases, framed from base 1. Library preparation employed PCR. Sequencing used an Illumina HiSeq 2500. To normalize quantification of the TCRbeta repertoire, the TCR libraries were built with molecular barcoding that relied on unique molecular identifiers. TCRdb trimmed public reads at Q25 via fastp, called clones via MiXCR and kept in-frame beta chains. Rows matching on CDR3 protein sequence are summarized as one entry with the most common DNA and genes. Within this sample are around 71,000 distinct CDR3 sequences, with about 7% of them counted one time only. The biggest ten clones account for over 2.5% of the sample.

The sequence joins TRBV5-1 to TRBJ2-7; the D region possibly corresponds to TRBD1 (5 bases align). Sequenced here: PBMCs from the stem cell graft donor, sampled from the stem cell graft. The TCR sequence derives from a human donor who donated a stem cell graft to a child with acute lymphoblastic leukemia. The CDR3: CASSLGGPGYEQYF. The DNA sequence is given as TGCGCCAGCAGCTTGGGCGGTCCAGGGTACGAGCAGTACTTC.